A selection of T cell receptor beta chains follows, all from one sample in a study of blood T cell repertoires in COVID-19. Profiling relied on immunoSEQ multiplex PCR, and the TCRdb table lists in-frame clones only, not all of them. This table holds around 270,000 clones, about 86% found once. Sample: peripheral blood. These receptor sequences come from a person aged 65-85 years with COVID-19, enrolled during active disease. Both conserved end residues are part of each CDR3. D genes are given only for firm matches. Clone sizes are given selectively: once, few, many, or a class where the clone is expanded.

clone_size: .; v_call: TRBV7-2; d_call: .; j_call: TRBJ1-1; cdr3_aa: CASSLGPGDTEAFF; cdr3_nt: TGTGCCAGCAGCTTAGGACCCGGGGACACTGAAGCTTTCTTT
clone_size: .; v_call: TRBV7-9; d_call: TRBD1; j_call: TRBJ1-3; cdr3_aa: CASSPRGPRNTIYF; cdr3_nt: TGTGCCAGCAGCCCCAGGGGGCCCAGAAACACCATATATTTT
clone_size: once; v_call: TRBV7-2; d_call: .; j_call: TRBJ2-3; cdr3_aa: CASSLVLRGEGADTQYF; cdr3_nt: TGTGCCAGCAGCTTAGTCTTACGTGGGGAGGGGGCAGATACGCAGTATTTT
clone_size: .; v_call: TRBV7-9; d_call: .; j_call: TRBJ1-4; cdr3_aa: CWVRDENNEKLFF; cdr3_nt: TGTTGGGTCAGGGATGAGAATAATGAAAAACTGTTTTTT
clone_size: .; v_call: TRBV19; d_call: .; j_call: TRBJ2-2; cdr3_aa: CASSIDSGRELFF; cdr3_nt: TGTGCCAGTAGTATAGATTCAGGGAGGGAGCTGTTTTTT
clone_size: .; v_call: TRBV19; d_call: TRBD1; j_call: TRBJ1-5; cdr3_aa: CASRDHGTGNQPQHF; cdr3_nt: TGTGCCAGTAGAGACCACGGGACAGGCAATCAGCCCCAGCATTTT
clone_size: .; v_call: TRBV6-5; d_call: TRBD1; j_call: TRBJ1-2; cdr3_aa: CASTGGYGYTF; cdr3_nt: TGTGCCAGCACAGGGGGGTATGGCTACACCTTC
clone_size: .; v_call: TRBV19; d_call: TRBD1; j_call: TRBJ1-2; cdr3_aa: CASSLQGMAGSYTF; cdr3_nt: TGTGCCAGTAGCCTACAGGGGATGGCGGGGAGCTACACCTTC
clone_size: few; v_call: TRBV21-1; d_call: .; j_call: TRBJ1-2; cdr3_aa: CASSKKRTGEKGYTF; cdr3_nt: TGTGCCAGCAGCAAAAAGAGGACAGGGGAAAAGGGCTACACCTTC
clone_size: .; v_call: TRBV7-9; d_call: .; j_call: TRBJ1-2; cdr3_aa: CASSLRDGGTGGYTF; cdr3_nt: TGTGCCAGCAGCCTGCGGGACGGTGGGACGGGGGGCTACACCTTC
clone_size: .; v_call: TRBV15; d_call: .; j_call: TRBJ1-2; cdr3_aa: CATSRDQGIGYTF; cdr3_nt: TGTGCCACCAGCAGAGATCAGGGAATTGGCTACACCTTC
clone_size: .; v_call: TRBV28; d_call: .; j_call: TRBJ1-1; cdr3_aa: CASRPLLGMNTEAFF; cdr3_nt: TGTGCCAGCAGGCCCCTATTGGGCATGAACACTGAAGCTTTCTTT
clone_size: .; v_call: TRBV4-3; d_call: .; j_call: TRBJ1-4; cdr3_aa: CASSQGGLPTLEKLFF; cdr3_nt: TGCGCCAGCAGCCAAGGAGGACTTCCGACTCTGGAAAAACTGTTTTTT
clone_size: .; v_call: TRBV7-9; d_call: .; j_call: TRBJ2-3; cdr3_aa: CASSLERGSRSDTQYF; cdr3_nt: TGTGCCAGCAGCTTAGAAAGGGGGAGTCGGTCAGATACGCAGTATTTT
clone_size: once; v_call: TRBV7-9; d_call: .; j_call: TRBJ1-5; cdr3_aa: CASSGAWGDQPQHF; cdr3_nt: TGTGCCAGCAGCGGAGCGTGGGGGGATCAGCCCCAGCATTTT
clone_size: few; v_call: TRBV11-1; d_call: .; j_call: TRBJ2-1; cdr3_aa: CASSLVRGSYNEQFF; cdr3_nt: TGTGCCAGCAGCTTAGTTAGGGGGAGTTACAATGAGCAGTTCTTC
clone_size: .; v_call: TRBV7-9; d_call: .; j_call: TRBJ1-1; cdr3_aa: CASRRGVNTEAFF; cdr3_nt: TGTGCCAGCAGGCGGGGGGTGAACACTGAAGCTTTCTTT
clone_size: few; v_call: TRBV18; d_call: TRBD2; j_call: TRBJ2-1; cdr3_aa: CASSPQLAGGSIGSYNEQFF; cdr3_nt: TGTGCCAGCTCACCACAGCTAGCGGGGGGTAGTATCGGGTCCTACAATGAGCAGTTCTTC
clone_size: .; v_call: TRBV2; d_call: .; j_call: TRBJ1-5; cdr3_aa: CASTWQINQPQHF; cdr3_nt: TGTGCCAGCACATGGCAGATCAATCAGCCCCAGCATTTT
clone_size: .; v_call: TRBV2; d_call: .; j_call: TRBJ2-3; cdr3_aa: CASSQDTQYF; cdr3_nt: TGTGCCAGCAGTCAAGATACGCAGTATTTT
clone_size: .; v_call: TRBV7-2; d_call: TRBD1; j_call: TRBJ1-3; cdr3_aa: CASSLAPGGLSGNTIYF; cdr3_nt: TGTGCCAGCAGCTTAGCGCCAGGGGGCTTGTCTGGAAACACCATATATTTT
clone_size: once; v_call: TRBV29-1; d_call: TRBD1; j_call: TRBJ2-3; cdr3_aa: CSGGTAAGDTQYF; cdr3_nt: TGCAGCGGAGGGACAGCCGCCGGAGATACGCAGTATTTT
clone_size: .; v_call: TRBV7-2; d_call: .; j_call: TRBJ2-2; cdr3_aa: CASSLTRSGELFF; cdr3_nt: TGTGCCAGCAGCTTAACCCGGAGCGGGGAGCTGTTTTTT